The 30 T cell receptor beta chains below all came from one sample that was sequenced in a study of blood T cell repertoires in COVID-19. Sequencing used immunoSEQ multiplex PCR; TCRdb keeps in-frame clones, though not all of them. The sample consists of 300,000 to 450,000 clones, about 85% of them appearing once. The sample consisted of peripheral blood. These TCRs come from a woman aged 18-29 years with acute or convalescent COVID-19.

The V and J genes are TRBV7-3 and TRBJ1-2; 9 bases agree with TRBD1. This CDR3 is 18 amino acids long. CDR1 is SGHTA and CDR2 is FQGTGA in the germline V gene. Trimming took 4 bases from V and 0 from J; bases not matched to a gene: 12. CDR3 nucleotides: TGTGCCAGCAGCTCCTTTAACGGGGGACAGGGCGCTAACTATGGCTACACCTTC. Protein product: CASSSFNGGQGANYGYTF.

The CDR3 region has the DNA TGTGCCAGCAGCCTGTTGGGGGGGGGTGGCTACACCTTC. It codes for CASSLLGGGGYTF. This sequence joins TRBV7-2 and TRBJ1-2, with D perhaps matching TRBD1 (5 bases). The V end was cut by 5 bases, the J end by 7 bases, with 14 bases between. Germline CDR1 SGHTA, CDR2 FQGNSA. CDR3 length: 13 amino acids.

In its sample, this clone was seen once. The rearrangement links TRBV4-1 to TRBJ1-1, with D possibly TRBD1 on 5 matching bases. Germline CDR1 is MGHRA and CDR2 is YSYEKL. Trimming left V 1 base short and J 4 bases short, with 16 bases between. The CDR3 covers 16 residues. This CDR3 is CASSQGDASGGTEAFF. The DNA for the CDR3 is TGCGCCAGCAGCCAAGGGGACGCGTCGGGGGGCACTGAAGCTTTCTTT.

This clone turned up a few times. The genes are TRBV5-3 and TRBJ2-7, with TRBD2 matching 9 bases. TRBV5-3 is known as an ORF, though its function is uncertain. This CDR3 spans 14 amino acids. V dropped 2 bases and J dropped 3; count of bases not matched to a gene: 3. This chain's CDR3 is CARSFFSGSYEQYF. CDR3 DNA sequence: TGTGCCAGAAGCTTCTTTAGCGGGAGCTACGAGCAGTACTTC.

This chain uses TRBV27 with TRBJ1-2; 7 bases align to TRBD1. The V and J ends lost 1 base and 8 bases, in that order; junction bases with no gene match: 4. The CDR3 sequence is 13 residues long. Germline CDR1 reads MNHEY; CDR2 reads SMNVEV (reference sequence). CDR3 sequence reads: CASSLLQGSGYTF. CDR3 nucleotides: TGTGCCAGCAGTTTATTACAGGGGAGCGGCTACACCTTC.

The chain employs TRBV4-2 and TRBJ1-4, with a possible D match to TRBD1 (5 bases). The V and J ends lost 0 bases and 7 bases respectively, with 18 bases between them. Germline V gene sequence: CDR1 LGHNA, CDR2 YNFKEQ. This CDR3 region has 17 residues. The CDR3 protein is CASSQDGSGGGTEKLFF. Here the CDR3 DNA reads TGTGCCAGCAGCCAAGATGGTAGTGGGGGGGGAACTGAAAAACTGTTTTTT.

The J gene is TRBJ1-3, the V gene TRBV6-6; TRBD1 matches 11 bases. Looked up from germline, CDR1 is MNHNY and CDR2 is SVGAGI (reference sequence). The CDR3 covers 14 residues. V lost 4 bases, J lost 7 bases, and 3 bases stayed unmatched. CDR3 DNA: TGTGCCAGCAGTTCGGGACAGGGGGAGAACACCATATATTTT. Protein: CASSSGQGENTIYF.

The gene calls are TRBV27 and TRBJ1-1; 8 bases match TRBD1. V lost 5 bases and J lost 4; bases outside the gene matches: 21. Germline V lookup: CDR1 MNHEY, CDR2 SMNVEV (reference sequence). This CDR3 has 19 amino acids. The CDR3 DNA reads TGTGCCAGCAGTCTCTCCCCCTTGACAGGGGTAGTGGGGATCACTGAAGCTTTCTTT. It encodes CASSLSPLTGVVGITEAFF.

V usage is TRBV5-6 and J usage is TRBJ2-7; D ambiguous. CDR1 and CDR2 (germline): SGHDT, YYEEEE. There are 13 residues in the CDR3. Deletions cut 0 bases from V and 2 bases from J, with 6 bases between. CDR3 DNA: TGTGCCAGCAGCTTGGTGTCTCCCTACGAGCAGTACTTC. Translating it yields CASSLVSPYEQYF.

The V gene is TRBV6-2 or TRBV6-3, the J gene TRBJ2-5; TRBD1 might be the D (7 bases). The CDR3 has 18 amino acids. Between the trimmed V and J ends, which lost 6 bases and 0 bases, there was a span of 23 bases. The germline V gene encodes CDR1 MNHEY and CDR2 SVGEGT. The CDR3 DNA is TGTGCCAGCAGCGCGGGACAGAGTAGTTTATTGTACCAAGAGACCCAGTACTTC. Residues: CASSAGQSSLLYQETQYF.

This chain connects TRBV6-5 to TRBJ2-1; possible D gene TRBD2, 5 bases. The germline V gene has CDR1 MNHEY and CDR2 SVGAGI. CDR3 length: 12 amino acids. Trimming took off 6 bases at V and 9 bases at J, with 12 bases between the two ends. CDR3 protein: CASRVLAGEQFF. The CDR3 region has the DNA TGTGCCAGCAGGGTCCTGGCGGGTGAGCAGTTCTTC.

This chain joins TRBV5-4 and TRBJ1-2, with a tentative D call TRBD1 (6 bases). With 4 bases removed from V and 4 bases from J, the gap between germline ends came to 14 bases. This CDR3 is built from 14 residues. Germline-derived CDR1 and CDR2 are SGHNT and YYREEE (reference sequence). This chain's CDR3 is CASSTPQGFYGYTF. In DNA form, the CDR3 reads TGTGCCAGCAGCACCCCACAGGGATTCTATGGCTACACCTTC.

The genes are TRBV9 and TRBJ1-2; 7 positions agree with TRBD1. Germline CDR1 SGDLS, CDR2 YYNGEE. V lost 4 bases to trimming and J lost 2 bases; unmatched junction nucleotides: 8. This CDR3 is 15 amino acids long. The CDR3 is CASSSGTAENYGYTF. CDR3 coding DNA: TGTGCCAGCAGCTCCGGGACAGCTGAAAACTATGGCTACACCTTC.

The chain couples TRBV5-6 to TRBJ1-3; D perhaps matches TRBD1 (5 bases). V lost 2 bases, J lost 4 bases, and 7 bases lay in between. This CDR3 contains 13 residues. From germline, CDR1 is SGHDT and CDR2 YYEEEE. The CDR3 is CASSLRQGNTIYF. The CDR3 DNA follows: TGTGCCAGCAGCTTAAGACAGGGAAACACCATATATTTT.

The chain combines TRBV10-1 with TRBJ1-1, with D unresolved. Per germline, CDR1 WNHNN and CDR2 SYGVQD (reference sequence). Trimming removed 3 bases from V and 4 bases from J, with 9 bases in between. The CDR3 runs to 13 residues. CDR3 coding DNA: TGCGCCAGCAGTGAACGGGATATCACTGAAGCTTTCTTT. Translating it yields CASSERDITEAFF.

V is TRBV6-5 and J is TRBJ2-7; TRBD1 might be the D (6 bases). Trimming removed 8 bases at V and 2 bases at J, with 10 bases between. This CDR3 is built from 12 residues. Germline assignment: CDR1 MNHEY and CDR2 SVGAGI. CDR3 region: CASRDITYEQYF. The CDR3 DNA reads TGTGCCAGCCGGGACATTACCTACGAGCAGTACTTC.

The chain employs TRBV11-2 and TRBJ2-7, with 9 bases matching TRBD1. This CDR3 spans 16 amino acids. After removal of 4 bases from V and 5 bases from J, the junction contained 12 bases not matched to a gene. Germline-derived CDR1 and CDR2 are SGHAT and FQNNGV. The CDR3 region has the DNA TGTGCCAGCAGCTACTATTCCGGGACAGGGCTCCACGAGCAGTACTTC. It specifies CASSYYSGTGLHEQYF.

The rearrangement links TRBV7-9 to TRBJ1-5; weak D call: TRBD1 (6 bases). V was clipped by 1 base and J by 0 bases, with 16 bases between them. The CDR3 runs to 18 residues. Germline V gene lookup returns CDR1 SEHNR and CDR2 FQNEAQ (reference sequence). In nucleotides, the CDR3 is TGTGCCAGCAGCTTAGTGGAAACCAGGGGAAATAGCAATCAGCCCCAGCATTTT. Its protein is CASSLVETRGNSNQPQHF. The full variable domain, with the rest looked up from reference TRBV7-9 and TRBJ1-5, is DTGVSQNPRHKITKRGQNVTFRCDPISEHNRLYWYRQTLGQGPEFLTYFQNEAQLEKSRLLSDRFSAERPKGSFSTLEIQRTEQGDSAMYLCASSLVETRGNSNQPQHFGDGTRLSIL.

The rearrangement uses TRBV9 and TRBJ2-3; 13 nucleotides match TRBD2. J gave up 1 base and V 4 bases, and 9 bases lay outside the gene matches. The germline V gene has CDR1 SGDLS and CDR2 YYNGEE. The CDR3 consists of 18 residues. Written as DNA, the CDR3 is TGTGCCAGCAGCTTACTGCCCGGGACTAGCGGGGGCACAGATACGCAGTATTTT. This sequence encodes CASSLLPGTSGGTDTQYF.

V usage is TRBV2 and J usage is TRBJ2-2; 8 nucleotides align to TRBD2. Losses at the gene ends were 6 bases for V and 8 bases for J; bases not matched to a gene: 8. In germline, CDR1 is SNHLY, CDR2 FYNNEI. The CDR3 has 14 amino acids. CDR3 amino acids: CASRTSGGAGELFF. The CDR3 DNA sequence: TGTGCCAGCAGAACCAGCGGGGGCGCAGGGGAGCTGTTTTTT.

This sequence joins TRBV14 and TRBJ1-2, with D perhaps matching TRBD1 (5 bases). The ends were cut back, 0 bases at V and 5 bases at J, with 7 bases in the middle. From germline, CDR1 is SGHDN and CDR2 FVKESK. The CDR3 loop spans 13 amino acids. In DNA form, the CDR3 reads TGTGCCAGCAGCCAAGATCGACAGTATGGCTACACCTTC. As protein: CASSQDRQYGYTF.

V is TRBV4-2 and J is TRBJ2-7; 10 nucleotides match TRBD2. Germline loops: CDR1 LGHNA, CDR2 YNFKEQ. J lost 0 bases, V lost 1 base, and 0 bases had no gene match. This CDR3 has 15 amino acids. CDR3 protein: CASSQASGSSYEQYF. The DNA for the CDR3 is TGTGCCAGCAGCCAAGCTAGCGGGAGCTCCTACGAGCAGTACTTC.

CDR3 protein: CASSLARAPTTNEKLFF. CDR3 in DNA: TGCGCCAGCAGCTTGGCCAGGGCTCCTACAACTAATGAAAAACTGTTTTTT. The rearrangement uses TRBV5-1 and TRBJ1-4; possible D gene TRBD1, 5 bases. The V gene's germline CDR1 is SGHRS and CDR2 YFSETQ. The CDR3 totals 17 residues. V lost 0 bases, J lost 0 bases, and 12 bases lay in between.

This chain uses TRBV28 with TRBJ1-1; possibly TRBD1 for D (5 bases). The CDR3 totals 13 residues. CDR1 and CDR2 (germline): MDHEN, SYDVKM. Trimming left V 10 bases short and J 2 bases short, with 14 bases between. The CDR3 sequence is CATSVGTNTEAFF. DNA for the CDR3: TGTGCCACGTCGGTCGGGACTAACACTGAAGCTTTCTTT.

CDR3 nucleotides: TGTGCCAGCAGTTCCCCCGGAGGACTAGGTCAGACCCAGTACTTC. Residues: CASSSPGGLGQTQYF. This chain connects TRBV7-9 to TRBJ2-5, with 7 bases matching TRBD2. Germline CDR1 and CDR2: SEHNR and FQNEAQ (reference sequence). Trimming cost V 6 bases and J 6 bases; bases outside gene matches: 13. The CDR3 consists of 15 residues.

The chain recombines TRBV2 with TRBJ1-1, with D possibly being TRBD1 (6 bases). Germline CDR1 reads SNHLY; CDR2 reads FYNNEI. Trimming shortened V by 2 bases and J by 6 bases, and 10 bases separated the two germline ends. The CDR3 totals 13 residues. DNA of the CDR3: TGTGCCAGCAGTGAAAGCGGGGGGCCTGAAGCTTTCTTT. Its translation is CASSESGGPEAFF.

The genes are TRBV6-2 or TRBV6-3 and TRBJ2-7; no clear D. The CDR3 consists of 11 residues. Germline CDR1 reads MNHEY; CDR2 reads SVGEGT. Trimming left V 6 bases short and J 2 bases short, with 5 bases between. DNA for the CDR3: TGTGCCAGCAGCCGTACCTACGAGCAGTACTTC. Translating it yields CASSRTYEQYF.

The rearrangement links TRBV24-1 to TRBJ2-5; 8 bases agree with TRBD2. The CDR3 totals 16 residues. V dropped 3 bases and J dropped 5; count of bases not matched to a gene: 10. Per the germline V gene, CDR1 is KGHDR and CDR2 is SFDVKD. The CDR3 sequence is CATSDSLPGGRETQYF. The CDR3 region has the DNA TGTGCCACCAGTGATAGTCTTCCGGGGGGGCGTGAGACCCAGTACTTC.

This chain links TRBV29-1 with TRBJ2-1; 8 bases are a match to TRBD2. Per germline, CDR1 SQVTM and CDR2 ANQGSEA. The CDR3 consists of 14 residues. V trimming: 2 bases; J trimming: 4 bases; junction bases outside the gene matches: 4. This chain's CDR3 is CSVETSGTYNEQFF. The CDR3 nucleotides read TGCAGCGTTGAAACTAGCGGAACTTACAATGAGCAGTTCTTC.

The rearrangement joins TRBV11-1 to TRBJ2-1, with 8 positions matching TRBD2. V trimming: 8 bases; J trimming: 5 bases; junction bases outside the gene matches: 5. The CDR3 length is 13 residues. The germline CDR1 and CDR2 sequences are SGHAT and FQDESV (reference sequence). In DNA, the CDR3 is TGTGCCAGCGGGAGGGGACTAGACAATGAGCAGTTCTTC. It translates to CASGRGLDNEQFF.